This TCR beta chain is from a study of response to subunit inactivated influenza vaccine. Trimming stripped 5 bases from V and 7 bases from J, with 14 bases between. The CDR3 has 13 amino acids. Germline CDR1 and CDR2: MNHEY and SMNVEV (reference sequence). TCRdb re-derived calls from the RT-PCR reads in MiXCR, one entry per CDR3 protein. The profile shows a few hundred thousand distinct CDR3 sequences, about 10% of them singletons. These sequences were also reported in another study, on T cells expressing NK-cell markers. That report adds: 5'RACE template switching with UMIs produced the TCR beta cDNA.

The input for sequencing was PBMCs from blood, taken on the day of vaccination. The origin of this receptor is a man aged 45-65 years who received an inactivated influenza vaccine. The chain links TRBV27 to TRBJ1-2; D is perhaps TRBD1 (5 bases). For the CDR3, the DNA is TGTGCCAGCAGTCTGAACAGGCGGGGTGGCTACACCTTC. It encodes CASSLNRRGGYTF.